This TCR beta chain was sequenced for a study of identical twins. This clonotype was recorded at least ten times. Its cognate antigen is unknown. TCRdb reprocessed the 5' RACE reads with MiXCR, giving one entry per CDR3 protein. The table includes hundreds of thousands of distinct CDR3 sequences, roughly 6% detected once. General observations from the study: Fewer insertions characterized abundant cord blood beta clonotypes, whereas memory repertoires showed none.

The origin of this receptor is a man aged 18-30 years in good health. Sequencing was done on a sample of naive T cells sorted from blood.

Written as DNA, the CDR3 is TGTGCCAGCTCACTCGACGGACCGTACAAGGTGCAGTACGTC. Translated, it gives CASSLDGPYKVQYV. The rearrangement uses TRBV18 and TRBJ2-7; D remains ambiguous. The CDR3 spans 14 residues. Trimming took 4 bases from V and 9 from J, leaving 19 bases between them. Germline loops: CDR1 KGHSH, CDR2 LQKENI.